Each of the 9 T cell receptor beta chains below was sequenced from the same sample in a study of blood T cell repertoires in COVID-19. The data were produced by immunoSEQ multiplex PCR, yet TCRdb's version contains in-frame clones alone and is incomplete. The sample contains about 240,000 clones, approximately 90% of which appear only once. Sequencing used peripheral blood. These TCRs come from a man aged 60 to 69 who had recovered from COVID-19.

The V gene is TRBV5-1, the J gene TRBJ2-3, with D unresolved. Between the trimmed V and J ends, which lost 0 bases and 0 bases, there was a span of 8 bases. Germline V gene lookup returns CDR1 SGHRS and CDR2 YFSETQ. The CDR3 consists of 15 residues. The CDR3 spells CASSLDIPSTDTQYF. In DNA form, the CDR3 reads TGCGCCAGCAGCTTGGATATTCCTAGCACAGATACGCAGTATTTT.

The chain joins TRBV19 to TRBJ1-4; 8 nucleotides line up with TRBD1. After removal of 9 bases from V and 8 bases from J, the junction contained 14 bases not matched to a gene. This CDR3 has 15 residues. Germline V CDR1 and CDR2: LNHDA, SQIVND (reference sequence). As DNA, the CDR3 is TGTGCCAGCCAGGGGGCGGCCGGAATAGGGGAAAAACTGTTTTTT. Amino acids: CASQGAAGIGEKLFF.

In this sample, this clone turned up once. The chain combines TRBV25-1 with TRBJ2-3, with 10 bases that match TRBD2. V lost 6 bases and J lost 1; bases outside the gene matches: 7. The CDR3 runs to 16 residues. CDR1 and CDR2 (germline): MGHDK, SYGVNS. The CDR3 region is CASRPAGGHGTDTQYF. CDR3 nucleotide sequence: TGTGCCAGCAGACCAGCGGGGGGGCATGGCACAGATACGCAGTATTTT. Filled out from reference TRBV25-1 and TRBJ2-3, the complete variable domain reads EADIYQTPRYLVIGTGKKITLECSQTMGHDKMYWYQQDPGMELHLIHYSYGVNSTEKGDLSSESTVSRIRTEHFPLTLESARPSHTSQYLCASRPAGGHGTDTQYFGPGTRLTVL.

The chain uses TRBV11-2 and TRBJ2-5, with 8 bases fitting TRBD1. CDR1 is SGHAT and CDR2 is FQNNGV in the germline V gene. This CDR3 is 15 amino acids long. The V gene end was trimmed by 5 bases and the J gene end by 5 bases; junction bases not matched to a gene: 10. CDR3 residues: CASSPRTGIMETQYF. CDR3 nucleotides: TGTGCCAGCAGCCCCAGGACAGGGATTATGGAGACCCAGTACTTC.

This rearrangement joins TRBV24-1 to TRBJ1-1; 7 bases match TRBD1. Germline CDR1 reads KGHDR; CDR2 reads SFDVKD. The CDR3 spans 16 residues. Trimming took 3 bases from V and 5 from J; bases not matched to a gene: 11. The CDR3 bases are TGTGCCACCAGTGATGCAGCAGGGGGTAGTCGGACTGAAGCTTTCTTT. Its protein product is CATSDAAGGSRTEAFF.

The CDR3 sequence is CASSISGQGKAFF. The CDR3 coding sequence is TGTGCCAGCAGTATCTCAGGACAGGGAAAAGCTTTCTTT. The J gene is TRBJ1-1, the V gene TRBV6-5; the match to TRBD1 covers 8 bases. Germline V gene sequence: CDR1 MNHEY, CDR2 SVGAGI. This CDR3 contains 13 residues. V lost 5 bases, J lost 9 bases, and 8 bases stayed unmatched.

This chain connects TRBV4-1 to TRBJ2-3; D possibly corresponds to TRBD2 (7 bases). The CDR3 totals 17 residues. The germline V gene encodes CDR1 MGHRA and CDR2 YSYEKL. The V gene lost 1 base and the J gene lost 2 bases, with 16 bases spanning the gap. The CDR3 bases are TGCGCCAGCAGCCAAGGGGGGAACGGGGGGCTCACAGATACGCAGTATTTT. Translation: CASSQGGNGGLTDTQYF.

The table lists this clone with a count of one. The rearrangement links TRBV19 to TRBJ2-6; a weak D match, TRBD2 (5 bases). Trimming took off 1 base at V and 2 bases at J, with 12 bases between the two ends. Germline values: CDR1 LNHDA, CDR2 SQIVND (reference sequence). The CDR3 has 17 amino acids. CDR3 nucleotide sequence: TGTGCCAGTAGTATAGTTGCGGGTCTGGCTGGGGCCAACGTCCTGACTTTC. Protein: CASSIVAGLAGANVLTF.

The chain is built from TRBV18 and TRBJ2-3; possibly TRBD1 for D (5 bases). V was clipped by 5 bases and J by 6 bases, with 9 bases between them. The CDR3 runs 12 residues. Looked up from germline, CDR1 is KGHSH and CDR2 is LQKENI. The CDR3 is CASSAGLDTQYF. CDR3 nucleotides: TGTGCCAGCTCAGCAGGGTTGGATACGCAGTATTTT.